This entry concerns a single T cell receptor (beta chain). The target of this receptor is not known. One base away there is no much larger clone; base qualities are not given. The sample belongs to a study of identical twins (dated by TCRdb to the mid-2010s). Study-level background: TCR alpha and beta repertoires from monozygotic twins, unrelated adults of various ages and cord blood were deep-sequenced to test whether fetal clonotypes persist. To rule out contamination, the twin experiments were replicated at different times with different library preparation protocols. Broad study findings and their caveats: Invariant T cells such as MAIT and iNKT could partly confound zero-insertion analyses, though diverse VJ usage argued against this for most clonotypes. Abundant cord blood beta clonotypes had fewer insertions, young adult naive repertoires showed a similar but weaker trend, and memory repertoires showed no such trend. Conclusions relied on cross-sectional statistical analysis, since the same donors could not be followed over many years. In beta out-of-frame sequences, excess twin sharing was weaker, because having fewer shared sequences lowered the signal-to-noise ratio. Compared with coincidental sharing between unrelated individuals, an excess of low generation-probability sequences was observed among out-of-frame TCR alpha sequences shared between twins. In monozygotic twins, out-of-frame TCR alpha sharing was systematically underestimated by recombination models, although the models agreed with sharing between unrelated individuals.

The CDR3 sequence holds 15 residues, the cysteine and phenylalanine included. The retained sequence is limited to the CDR3, 45 bases, with the frame set at the first base. V is reduced by 2 bases and J by 4 bases, leaving a spacing of 14 bases between them. According to the germline V gene, CDR1 reads MNHEY and CDR2 reads SVGEGT. All donors were healthy Caucasians. The study also sequenced three unrelated non-twin adults: a male aged 18 to 30, a male aged 50 to 60 and a female aged 50 to 60. Using Miltenyi CD45RO+ enrichment and human naive T-cell isolation kits, memory (CD45RO+) and naive T cells were isolated from PBMC. Library preparation employed 5' RACE. TCRdb records Illumina HiSeq 2000 as the sequencer. A universal primer binding site was introduced by template switching, and a unique molecular identifier was present in the final cDNA, enabling accurate counting of TCR cDNA molecules. Specific primers in the conserved constant-segment region were used to synthesize first-strand cDNA for the TCR alpha and beta chains. Each cDNA library was double barcoded, with a SMART-Mk sample barcode plus Illumina barcodes, to control for contamination. TruSeq adapter sequences along with Illumina sample barcodes were introduced in two successive PCR steps. TCR alpha and beta cDNA libraries were sequenced on the Illumina HiSeq platform with custom primers. Turning to the authors' computational methods: Raw reads were processed with MiGEC to extract unique molecular identifiers, and MiXCR was used to determine CDR3 positions. For each individual, recombination models were inferred using an EM algorithm with the repgenHMM and IGoR tools. Shared clonotypes were analyzed with the tcR package in R, and sharing was normalized by the product of cloneset sizes. Out-of-frame nonproductive sequences were analyzed to study raw recombination free of thymic and clonal selection effects. Through fastp at Q25 and MiXCR, TCRdb rebuilt clones from the public reads, retaining in-frame beta chains. Rows with a matching CDR3 protein are joined into one entry that keeps the most common DNA and genes. TCRdb, not the authors, supplied the V and J calls. This sample is represented by 350,000 to 450,000 distinct CDR3 sequences; under 20% of them were singletons. About 12% of the sample goes to the ten largest clones.

This receptor was identified in a man aged 50 to 59 in good health. The receptor chain draws on TRBV6-2 or TRBV6-3 and TRBJ1-2, with TRBD1 perhaps the D gene, on 5 matching bases. The sequenced material came from naive T cells sorted from blood. What the cell subset or site label conveys for this sample: cells isolated with a human naive T-cell isolation kit. In nucleotide form, the sequence is TGTGCCAGCAGTTACGGAGCGCAGGGAAGCTATGGCTACACCTTC. Translation gives CASSYGAQGSYGYTF.